The sequence of this TCR beta chain was determined in a study of blood T cell repertoires in COVID-19. As for the study in general: Italy, Spain and the United States were the sources of the convalescent and acute COVID-19 samples. Sources were T cells, B-cell-depleted T cells, or PBMCs; the material itself was cDNA or gDNA.

In the authors' workflow: Reference gene primers were amplified, and this amplification served to estimate nucleated cell counts. Profiling relied on immunoSEQ multiplex PCR, and the TCRdb table lists in-frame clones only, not all of them. Clone size and V and J calls were adopted from that table, with D and trimming inferred from the DNA. The sample comprises approximately 290,000 clones, over 75% of which are singletons, and 0.7% to 1% rests with the top ten. The table lists this clone with a few counts. Trimming stripped 6 bases from V and 3 bases from J, with 8 bases between. This CDR3 comprises 13 residues.

The material sequenced was peripheral blood. The V call is TRBV12-3 or TRBV12-4, the J call TRBJ2-2, with D perhaps matching TRBD2 (6 bases). The sequence was collected from a human donor with COVID-19, enrolled during active disease. The donor label of this sample is uncertain. The CDR3 coding sequence is TGTGCCAGCAGACGGGAGCACACCGGGGAGCTGTTTTTT. Amino acids: CASRREHTGELFF.